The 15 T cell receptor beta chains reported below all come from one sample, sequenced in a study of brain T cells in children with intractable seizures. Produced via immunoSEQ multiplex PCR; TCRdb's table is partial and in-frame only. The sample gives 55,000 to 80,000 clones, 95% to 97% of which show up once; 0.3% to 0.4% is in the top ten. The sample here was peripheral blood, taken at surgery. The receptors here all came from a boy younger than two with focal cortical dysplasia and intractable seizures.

CDR3 region: CASSMLAGGETQYF. Written as DNA, the CDR3 is TGTGCCAGTAGTATGCTAGCGGGAGGTGAGACCCAGTACTTC. This chain links TRBV19 with TRBJ2-5, with TRBD2 identical over 11 bases. This CDR3 is built from 14 residues. Germline trimming cut 3 bases from V and 5 bases from J; bases unmatched to any gene: 2. CDR1 and CDR2 from the germline V gene are LNHDA and SQIVND (reference sequence).

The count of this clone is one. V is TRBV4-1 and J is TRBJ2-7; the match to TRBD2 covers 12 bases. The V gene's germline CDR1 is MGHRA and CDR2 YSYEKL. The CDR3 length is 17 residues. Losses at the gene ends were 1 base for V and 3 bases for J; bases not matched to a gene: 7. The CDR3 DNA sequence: TGCGCCAGCAGCCAAGGACTAGCGGGGGCGACACGCTACGAGCAGTACTTC. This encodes CASSQGLAGATRYEQYF.

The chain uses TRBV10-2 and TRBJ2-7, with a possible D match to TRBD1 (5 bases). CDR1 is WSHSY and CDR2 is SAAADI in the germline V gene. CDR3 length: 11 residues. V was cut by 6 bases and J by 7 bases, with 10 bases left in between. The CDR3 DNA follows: TGCGCCAGCAGGGGGCGTGCAGAGCAGTACTTC. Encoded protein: CASRGRAEQYF.

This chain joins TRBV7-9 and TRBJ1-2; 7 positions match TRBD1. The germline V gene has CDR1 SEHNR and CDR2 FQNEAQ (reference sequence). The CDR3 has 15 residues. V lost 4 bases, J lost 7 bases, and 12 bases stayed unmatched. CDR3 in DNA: TGTGCCAGCAGCTCAAGTCGACAGGGTTTTGGTGGCTACACCTTC. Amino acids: CASSSSRQGFGGYTF.

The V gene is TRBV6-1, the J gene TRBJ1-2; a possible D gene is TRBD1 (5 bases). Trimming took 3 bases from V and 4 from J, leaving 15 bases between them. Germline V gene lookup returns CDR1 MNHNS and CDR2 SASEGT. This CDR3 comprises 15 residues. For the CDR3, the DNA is TGTGCCAGCAGTGATCCGCAGGGCCCGACCTATGGCTACACCTTC. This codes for CASSDPQGPTYGYTF.

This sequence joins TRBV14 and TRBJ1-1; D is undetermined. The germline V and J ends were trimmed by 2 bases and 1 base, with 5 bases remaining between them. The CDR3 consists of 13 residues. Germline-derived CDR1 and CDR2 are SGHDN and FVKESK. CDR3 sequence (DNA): TGTGCCAGCAGCCAATTCCAGAACACTGAAGCTTTCTTT. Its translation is CASSQFQNTEAFF.

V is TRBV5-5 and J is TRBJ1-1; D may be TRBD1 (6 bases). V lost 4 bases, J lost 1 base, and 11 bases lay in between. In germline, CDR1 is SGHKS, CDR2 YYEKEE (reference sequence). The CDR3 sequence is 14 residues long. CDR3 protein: CASSRTDPNTEAFF. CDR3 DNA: TGTGCCAGCAGCCGGACAGACCCGAACACTGAAGCTTTCTTT.

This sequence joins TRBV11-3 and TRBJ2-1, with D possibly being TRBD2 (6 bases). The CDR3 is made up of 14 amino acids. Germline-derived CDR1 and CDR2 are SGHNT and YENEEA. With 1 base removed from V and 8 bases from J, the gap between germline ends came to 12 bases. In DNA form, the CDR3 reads TGTGCCAGCAGCTTAGGGGGACTGGGCGATGAGCAGTTCTTC. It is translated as CASSLGGLGDEQFF.

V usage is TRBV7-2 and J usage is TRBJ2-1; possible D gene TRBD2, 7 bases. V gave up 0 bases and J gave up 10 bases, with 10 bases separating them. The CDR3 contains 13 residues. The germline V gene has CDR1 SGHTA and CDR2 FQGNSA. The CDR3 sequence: CASSLAGGGEQFF. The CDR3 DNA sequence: TGTGCCAGCAGCTTAGCGGGAGGGGGAGAGCAGTTCTTC.

CDR3 DNA: TGCGCCAGCAGGCCCTCCCTAGCGGCTGGCGAGCAGTACTTC. Translated, it gives CASRPSLAAGEQYF. J is TRBJ2-7 and V is TRBV5-1; 7 positions agree with TRBD2. The germline V gene has CDR1 SGHRS and CDR2 YFSETQ. Trimming took 5 bases from V and 6 from J; bases not matched to a gene: 11. The CDR3 is made up of 14 amino acids. Full variable domain (missing parts from reference TRBV5-1 and TRBJ2-7): KAGVTQTPRYLIKTRGQQVTLSCSPISGHRSVSWYQQTPGQGLQFLFEYFSETQRNKGNFPGRFSGRQFSNSRSEMNVSTLELGDSALYLCASRPSLAAGEQYFGPGTRLTVT.

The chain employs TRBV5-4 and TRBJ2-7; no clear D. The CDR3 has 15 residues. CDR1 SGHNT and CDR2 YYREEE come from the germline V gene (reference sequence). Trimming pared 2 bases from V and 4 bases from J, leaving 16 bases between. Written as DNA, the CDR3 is TGTGCCAGCAGCTTTTCGATAGGCGTGGGTTACGAGCAGTACTTC. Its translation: CASSFSIGVGYEQYF.

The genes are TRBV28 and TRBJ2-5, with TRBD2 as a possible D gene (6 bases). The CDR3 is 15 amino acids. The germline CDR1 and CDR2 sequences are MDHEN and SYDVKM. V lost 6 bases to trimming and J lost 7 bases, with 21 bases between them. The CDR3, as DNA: TGTGCCAGCAGGGAACACGGGACCCCCGGGGGGACCCAGTACTTC. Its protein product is CASREHGTPGGTQYF.

CDR3 in amino acids: CASSLGTGFPYEQYF. The DNA of the CDR3 is TGTGCCAGCAGCTTAGGGACCGGGTTCCCCTACGAGCAGTACTTC. The chain has TRBV7-2 and TRBJ2-7; D is unresolved. The CDR3 runs to 15 residues. Germline-derived CDR1 and CDR2 are SGHTA and FQGNSA. V was trimmed by 1 base and J by 2 bases, leaving 12 bases between them.

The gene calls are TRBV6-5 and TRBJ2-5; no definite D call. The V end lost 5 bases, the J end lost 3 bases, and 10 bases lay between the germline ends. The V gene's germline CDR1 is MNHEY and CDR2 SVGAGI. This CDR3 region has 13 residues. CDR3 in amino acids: CASSIGPKETQYF. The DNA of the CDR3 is TGTGCCAGCAGTATCGGACCAAAAGAGACCCAGTACTTC.

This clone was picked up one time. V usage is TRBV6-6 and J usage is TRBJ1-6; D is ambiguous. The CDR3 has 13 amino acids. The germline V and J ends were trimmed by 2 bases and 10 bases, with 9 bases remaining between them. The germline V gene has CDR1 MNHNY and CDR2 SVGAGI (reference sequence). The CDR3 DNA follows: TGTGCCAGCAGTTACGATCGTGACTCACCCCTCCACTTT. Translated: CASSYDRDSPLHF.